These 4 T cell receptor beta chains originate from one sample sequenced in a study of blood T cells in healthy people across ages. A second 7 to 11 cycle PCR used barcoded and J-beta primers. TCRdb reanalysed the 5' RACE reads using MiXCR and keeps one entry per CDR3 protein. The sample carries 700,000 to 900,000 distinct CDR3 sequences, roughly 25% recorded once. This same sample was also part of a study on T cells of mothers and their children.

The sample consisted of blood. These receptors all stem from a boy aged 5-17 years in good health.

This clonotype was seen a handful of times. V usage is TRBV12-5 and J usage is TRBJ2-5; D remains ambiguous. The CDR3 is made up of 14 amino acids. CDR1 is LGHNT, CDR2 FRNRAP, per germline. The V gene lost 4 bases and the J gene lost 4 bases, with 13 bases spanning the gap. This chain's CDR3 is CASGSRVVGETQYF. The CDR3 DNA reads TGTGCTAGTGGTTCCAGAGTGGTGGGAGAGACCCAGTACTTC.

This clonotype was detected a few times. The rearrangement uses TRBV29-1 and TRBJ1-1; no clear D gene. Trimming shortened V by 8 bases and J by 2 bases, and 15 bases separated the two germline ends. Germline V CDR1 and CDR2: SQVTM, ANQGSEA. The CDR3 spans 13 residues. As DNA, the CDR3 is TGCAGCTCACGTATAGAATCTAACACTGAAGCTTTCTTT. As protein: CSSRIESNTEAFF.

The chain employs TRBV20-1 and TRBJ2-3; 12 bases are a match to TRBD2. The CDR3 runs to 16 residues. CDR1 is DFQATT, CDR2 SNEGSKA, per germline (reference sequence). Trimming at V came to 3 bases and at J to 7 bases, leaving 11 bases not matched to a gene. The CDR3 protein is CSASGLAGGLTNTQYF. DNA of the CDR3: TGCAGTGCTAGTGGGCTAGCGGGGGGGCTTACGAATACGCAGTATTTT.

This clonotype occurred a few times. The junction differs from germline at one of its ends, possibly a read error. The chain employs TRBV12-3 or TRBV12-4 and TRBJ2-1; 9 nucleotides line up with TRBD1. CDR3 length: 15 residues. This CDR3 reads CAGSPVGTGMTEQFF. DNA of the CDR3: TGTGCCGGCAGCCCGGTCGGGACAGGGATGACTGAGCAGTTCTTC.